These 9 T cell receptor beta chains originate from one sample sequenced in a study of response to subunit inactivated influenza vaccine. TCRdb itself ran the RT-PCR reads through MiXCR, one entry per CDR3 protein. Seen here are 450,000 to 500,000 distinct CDR3 sequences, 9.5% to 13% observed once, and the top ten hold about an eighth. The specimen comprised PBMCs from blood, sampled about 40 days after vaccination. Receptor source: a man between 45 and 60 years old who received an inactivated influenza vaccine.

This clonotype was seen at least ten times. The chain uses TRBV20-1 and TRBJ2-5; the D gene could be TRBD1 or TRBD2 (5 bases each). Germline-derived CDR1 and CDR2 are DFQATT and SNEGSKA (reference sequence). With 2 bases removed from V and 1 base from J, the gap between germline ends came to 14 bases. The CDR3 sequence is 15 residues long. The CDR3 DNA reads TGCAGTGCTAGATTTTTGGGACGGAGCCAAGAGACCCAGTACTTC. Translating it yields CSARFLGRSQETQYF.

The rearrangement uses TRBV2 and TRBJ2-1; no clear D. The CDR3 loop spans 11 amino acids. The V end was cut by 4 bases, the J end by 12 bases, with 10 bases between. The germline gives CDR1 SNHLY, CDR2 FYNNEI. The CDR3 region has the DNA TGTGCCAGCAGTGGCTTAAAGTCGCAGTTCTTC. Translation: CASSGLKSQFF.

This clonotype has only a few counts. The V gene is TRBV10-3, the J gene TRBJ1-6, with D tentatively TRBD1 (5 bases). CDR1 and CDR2 (germline): ENHRY, SYGVKD. The CDR3 has 15 residues. Trimming shortened V by 4 bases and J by 7 bases, and 14 bases separated the two germline ends. The CDR3 spells CAISGGVGVNSPLHF. Written as DNA, the CDR3 is TGTGCCATCAGTGGGGGGGTAGGGGTGAATTCACCCCTCCACTTT.

This clonotype was detected a few times. The rearrangement joins TRBV5-4 to TRBJ2-2; 7 nucleotides align to TRBD2. Germline lookup yields CDR1 SGHNT and CDR2 YYREEE (reference sequence). Trimming removed 3 bases from V and 6 bases from J; junction bases left unmatched: 11. CDR3 length: 16 residues. CDR3: CASSSTSAQGAGELFF. CDR3 nucleotides: TGTGCCAGCAGCTCAACTAGCGCCCAGGGCGCCGGGGAGCTGTTTTTT.

This clonotype came up many times. The CDR3 DNA follows: TGCGCCAGCAGCTTGGGGTCGGCAGATACGCAGTATTTT. Encoded protein: CASSLGSADTQYF. This rearrangement joins TRBV5-1 to TRBJ2-3, with D unclear. Trimming took off 0 bases at V and 4 bases at J, with 6 bases between the two ends. Germline CDR1 is SGHRS and CDR2 is YFSETQ. The length of the CDR3 is 13 residues.

The rearrangement links TRBV12-3 or TRBV12-4 to TRBJ2-1; D is possibly TRBD2 (7 bases). The CDR3 contains 15 residues. The V end was cut by 2 bases, the J end by 7 bases, with 15 bases between. The DNA of the CDR3 is TGTGCCAGCAGTTTACCGGGGGGCCTACAGAATGAGCAGTTCTTC. Protein product: CASSLPGGLQNEQFF.

At least ten counts were recorded for this clonotype. V usage is TRBV4-2 and J usage is TRBJ2-7; no reliable D call. The CDR3 covers 14 residues. Germline V lookup: CDR1 LGHNA, CDR2 YNFKEQ. The V and J ends lost 7 bases and 3 bases respectively, with 16 bases between them. Written as DNA, the CDR3 is TGTGCCAGCACTCAGGTCGGCGATGGCTACGAGCAGTACTTC. Translated: CASTQVGDGYEQYF.

This clonotype appeared a few times. The chain carries TRBV20-1 and TRBJ2-3; no clear D. Deletions cut 3 bases from V and 4 bases from J, with 11 bases between. Germline CDR1 DFQATT, CDR2 SNEGSKA (reference sequence). The CDR3 loop spans 13 amino acids. The CDR3 coding sequence is TGCAGTGCTAGTGATATTGAGTCAGATACGCAGTATTTT. Translation: CSASDIESDTQYF.

CDR3 loop: CASSLGFSMNTEAFF. Here the CDR3 DNA reads TGTGCCAGCAGCTTAGGGTTTTCCATGAACACTGAAGCTTTCTTT. J is TRBJ1-1 and V is TRBV5-5, with D uncertain. Germline CDR1 is SGHKS and CDR2 is YYEKEE (reference sequence). The CDR3 runs 15 residues. The V gene lost 2 bases and the J gene lost 0 bases, with 11 bases spanning the gap.